Following are 22 T cell receptor beta chains from one sample sequenced in a study of T cell responses to AZD1222 COVID-19 vaccine. TCRdb keeps only in-frame clones here, not all; method: immunoSEQ multiplex PCR. The data hold around 84,000 clones, with about 83% observed a single time. This specimen consisted of peripheral blood, obtained on day 0 of AZD1222 vaccination. The receptors shown here come from an adult in good health.

This chain joins TRBV2 and TRBJ2-5, with D perhaps TRBD2 (6 bases). The CDR3 has 12 residues. CDR1 is SNHLY, CDR2 FYNNEI, per germline. Between the trimmed V and J ends, which lost 2 bases and 13 bases, there was a span of 14 bases. In nucleotides, the CDR3 is TGTGCCAGCAGTGAATGGGGGGACCGCCCGTACTTC. Its protein is CASSEWGDRPYF.

V is TRBV7-2 and J is TRBJ1-5, with D unclear. Trimming stripped 5 bases from V and 4 bases from J, with 18 bases between. Germline V gene lookup returns CDR1 SGHTA and CDR2 FQGNSA. The CDR3 spans 16 residues. This CDR3 is CASSPQGLALNQPQHF. The CDR3 DNA is TGTGCCAGCAGCCCCCAAGGGTTGGCCTTAAATCAGCCCCAGCATTTT.

This chain connects TRBV4-1 to TRBJ1-6, with D hard to call. The CDR3 has 12 amino acids. Trimming cost V 0 bases and J 14 bases, with 8 bases left between them. The germline gives CDR1 MGHRA, CDR2 YSYEKL. In nucleotides, the CDR3 is TGCGCCAGCAGCCAAGATGTGGATACCCTCCACTTT. Translating it yields CASSQDVDTLHF.

DNA for the CDR3: TGTGCCAGCAGTTACCGGGCCAGGACTAATGAAAAACTGTTTTTT. This encodes CASSYRARTNEKLFF. J is TRBJ1-4 and V is TRBV6-5; D unclear. V was shortened by 2 bases and J by 2 bases, with 9 bases between the two germline ends. This CDR3 has 15 residues. Germline CDR1 MNHEY, CDR2 SVGAGI.

The J gene is TRBJ2-7, the V gene TRBV6-6; D possibly uses TRBD1 or TRBD2 (6 bases each). Between the trimmed V and J ends, which lost 7 bases and 6 bases, there was a span of 19 bases. The CDR3 spans 14 residues. Germline loops: CDR1 MNHNY, CDR2 SVGAGI (reference sequence). The CDR3 is CASIPSGARAEQYF. CDR3 nucleotides: TGTGCCAGCATCCCCTCGGGGGCGCGGGCCGAGCAGTACTTC.

The chain is built from TRBV6-2 or TRBV6-3 and TRBJ2-1; D uncertain. The CDR3 is 13 residues long. Trimming removed 2 bases from V and 6 bases from J, with 8 bases in between. The germline gives CDR1 MNHEY, CDR2 SVGEGT. The CDR3 nucleotides are TGTGCCAGCAGTTACCACCTCCCCAATGAGCAGTTCTTC. This encodes CASSYHLPNEQFF.

The chain has TRBV6-5 and TRBJ2-3; D may be TRBD2 (7 bases). CDR1 is MNHEY and CDR2 is SVGAGI in the germline V gene. The CDR3 covers 15 residues. The germline V and J ends were trimmed by 0 bases and 5 bases, with 12 bases remaining between them. The CDR3 region has the DNA TGTGCCAGCAGTTACTCTGCGGGGGCCGTAGATACGCAGTATTTT. The encoded protein is CASSYSAGAVDTQYF.

The chain uses TRBV29-1 and TRBJ2-5; possibly TRBD1 for D (6 bases). The CDR3 runs to 12 residues. Germline values: CDR1 SQVTM, CDR2 ANQGSEA. V shed 6 bases and J shed 5 bases, with 13 bases lying between them. CDR3 coding DNA: TGCAGCGTCACGACAGGTTACGAGACCCAGTACTTC. Protein: CSVTTGYETQYF.

This chain links TRBV28 with TRBJ1-6, with 8 bases fitting TRBD1. The CDR3 totals 14 residues. With 7 bases clipped from V and 3 bases from J, the junction kept 2 bases outside the gene matches. Germline CDR1 and CDR2: MDHEN and SYDVKM. The DNA for the CDR3 is TGTGCCAGCAAGGGACAGGACTATAATTCACCCCTCCACTTT. Protein product: CASKGQDYNSPLHF.

The chain couples TRBV5-5 to TRBJ2-6, with TRBD1 as a possible D gene (6 bases). Germline values: CDR1 SGHKS, CDR2 YYEKEE (reference sequence). The V and J ends lost 3 bases and 0 bases respectively, with 13 bases between them. CDR3 length equals 17 residues. The CDR3 reads CASSSTGYSSGANVLTF. The CDR3 nucleotides are TGTGCCAGCAGCTCGACAGGTTATAGCTCTGGGGCCAACGTCCTGACTTTC.

V and J are TRBV29-1 and TRBJ1-4; 8 bases match TRBD1. The CDR3 runs to 14 residues. CDR1 is SQVTM, CDR2 ANQGSEA, per germline. Trimming removed 0 bases from V and 3 bases from J; junction bases left unmatched: 0. CDR3 residues: CSVEEGQANEKLFF. CDR3 DNA sequence: TGCAGCGTTGAAGAGGGACAGGCTAATGAAAAACTGTTTTTT.

This sequence joins TRBV6-2 or TRBV6-3 and TRBJ2-1; 12 positions agree with TRBD2. V dropped 0 bases and J dropped 6; count of bases not matched to a gene: 9. Per germline, CDR1 MNHEY and CDR2 SVGEGT. The CDR3 totals 18 residues. DNA of the CDR3: TGTGCCAGCAGTTACTCACTCCCTCCTAGCGGGAGGGGCAATGAGCAGTTCTTC. Its translation is CASSYSLPPSGRGNEQFF.

This clone occurred once. The V gene is TRBV6-6, the J gene TRBJ2-1, with 9 bases identical to TRBD1. The length of the CDR3 is 14 residues. From germline, CDR1 is MNHNY and CDR2 SVGAGI (reference sequence). V shed 6 bases, J shed 8 bases, and the junction held 8 bases outside the gene matches. The CDR3 coding sequence is TGTGCCAGCAGCCCACAGGGGGCGTTGGATGAGCAGTTCTTC. Its translation is CASSPQGALDEQFF.

This clone was observed a single time. The genes are TRBV12-3 or TRBV12-4 and TRBJ1-4, with a tentative D call TRBD1 (6 bases). V dropped 6 bases and J dropped 5 bases, with 7 bases sitting between them. The CDR3 contains 12 residues. This chain's CDR3 is CASSTGNEKLFF. The CDR3 DNA reads TGTGCCAGCAGCACAGGGAATGAAAAACTGTTTTTT.

The rearrangement joins TRBV7-8 to TRBJ2-7; D is possibly TRBD1 or TRBD2 (6 bases each). The V gene lost 5 bases and the J gene lost 2 bases, with 16 bases spanning the gap. CDR3 length: 15 amino acids. Per the germline V gene, CDR1 is SGHVS and CDR2 is FQNEAQ. The CDR3: CASSPSTGRPYEQYF. CDR3 DNA: TGTGCCAGCAGCCCCTCTACAGGGAGGCCCTACGAGCAGTACTTC.

The chain employs TRBV18 and TRBJ2-7, with D perhaps matching TRBD1 (6 bases). Trimming removed 3 bases at V and 5 bases at J, with 17 bases between. The CDR3 sequence is 15 residues long. Looked up from germline, CDR1 is KGHSH and CDR2 is LQKENI. CDR3 sequence reads: CASSPWGQGKNEQYF. CDR3 nucleotide sequence: TGTGCCAGCTCACCCTGGGGGCAGGGGAAAAACGAGCAGTACTTC.

This chain joins TRBV4-1 and TRBJ1-2; no firm D call. Germline V CDR1 and CDR2: MGHRA, YSYEKL. V lost 4 bases and J lost 2, with 14 bases in between. CDR3 length: 15 residues. CDR3 nucleotide sequence: TGCGCCAGCAGCCCTCGGACGCAACCGAACTATGGCTACACCTTC. Translated, it gives CASSPRTQPNYGYTF.

The chain carries TRBV9 and TRBJ2-1; no clear D gene. The CDR3 has 13 residues. Deletions cut 3 bases from V and 2 bases from J, with 6 bases between. Germline loops: CDR1 SGDLS, CDR2 YYNGEE. The CDR3 region is CASSAPPYNEQFF. DNA for the CDR3: TGTGCCAGCAGCGCCCCGCCCTACAATGAGCAGTTCTTC.

J is TRBJ2-2 and V is TRBV13; 7 positions match TRBD2. CDR1 is PRHDT and CDR2 is FYEKMQ in the germline V gene (reference sequence). V gave up 4 bases and J gave up 1 base; unmatched junction bases: 15. CDR3 length equals 19 residues. The chain's CDR3 is CASSSEEIQRGVNTGELFF. The DNA for the CDR3 is TGTGCCAGCAGCTCAGAGGAAATCCAGCGGGGAGTGAACACCGGGGAGCTGTTTTTT.

The V and J genes are TRBV5-1 and TRBJ1-2; 7 bases line up with TRBD1. The ends lost 4 bases at V and 8 bases at J; junction bases unmatched: 14. Germline lookup yields CDR1 SGHRS and CDR2 YFSETQ. This CDR3 is built from 15 residues. CDR3 DNA: TGCGCCAGCAGCGCCGACAGGGTTGAAGGCCTCGGCTACACCTTC. Translating gives CASSADRVEGLGYTF.

The chain has TRBV7-2 and TRBJ2-4; D not certain. Trimming pared 0 bases from V and 0 bases from J, leaving 6 bases between. The CDR3 contains 15 residues. Germline assignment: CDR1 SGHTA and CDR2 FQGNSA. The CDR3 sequence: CASSLAARAKNIQYF. DNA of the CDR3: TGTGCCAGCAGCTTAGCAGCTAGAGCCAAAAACATTCAGTACTTC.

The rearrangement joins TRBV10-3 to TRBJ1-2; no clear D. V was trimmed by 10 bases and J by 4 bases, leaving 19 bases between them. The CDR3 has 14 amino acids. In germline, CDR1 is ENHRY, CDR2 SYGVKD. The CDR3 reads CATGRSADSYGYTF. The CDR3 DNA reads TGTGCCACCGGAAGGTCTGCAGACTCCTATGGCTACACCTTC.